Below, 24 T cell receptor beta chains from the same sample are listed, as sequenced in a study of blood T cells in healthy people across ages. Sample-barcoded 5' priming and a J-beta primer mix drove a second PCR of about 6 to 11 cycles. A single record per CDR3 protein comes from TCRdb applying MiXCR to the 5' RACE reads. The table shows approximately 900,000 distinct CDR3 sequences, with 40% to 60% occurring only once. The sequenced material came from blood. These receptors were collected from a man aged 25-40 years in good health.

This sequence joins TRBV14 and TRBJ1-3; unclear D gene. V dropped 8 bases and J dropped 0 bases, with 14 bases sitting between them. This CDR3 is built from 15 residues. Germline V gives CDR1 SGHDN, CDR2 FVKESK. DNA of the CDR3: TGTGCCAGCGCCCCGGGCGCCAGCTCTGGAAACACCATATATTTT. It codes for CASAPGASSGNTIYF.

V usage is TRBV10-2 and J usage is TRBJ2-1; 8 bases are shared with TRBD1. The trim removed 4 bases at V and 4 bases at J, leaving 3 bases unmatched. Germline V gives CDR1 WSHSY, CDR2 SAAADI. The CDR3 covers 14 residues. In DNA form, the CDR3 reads TGCGCCAGCAGTGGGGACAGGCAATACAATGAGCAGTTCTTC. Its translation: CASSGDRQYNEQFF.

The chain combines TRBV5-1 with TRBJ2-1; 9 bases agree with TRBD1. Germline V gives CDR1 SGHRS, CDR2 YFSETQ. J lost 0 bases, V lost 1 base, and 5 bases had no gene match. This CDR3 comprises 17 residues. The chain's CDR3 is CASSLRTGVGSYNEQFF. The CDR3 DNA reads TGCGCCAGCAGCTTGAGGACAGGGGTAGGCTCCTACAATGAGCAGTTCTTC.

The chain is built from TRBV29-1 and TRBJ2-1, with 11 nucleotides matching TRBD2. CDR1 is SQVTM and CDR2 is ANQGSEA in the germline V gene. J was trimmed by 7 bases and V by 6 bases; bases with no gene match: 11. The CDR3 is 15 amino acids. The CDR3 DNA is TGCAGCGTGGTCTCTGCTAGCGGGGGGCCAAATGAGCAGTTCTTC. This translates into CSVVSASGGPNEQFF.

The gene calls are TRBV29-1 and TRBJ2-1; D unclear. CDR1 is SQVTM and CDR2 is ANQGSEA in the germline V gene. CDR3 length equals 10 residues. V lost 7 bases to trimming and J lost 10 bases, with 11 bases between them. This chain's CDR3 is CSAKTDEQFF. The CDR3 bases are TGCAGCGCTAAGACGGACGAGCAGTTCTTC.

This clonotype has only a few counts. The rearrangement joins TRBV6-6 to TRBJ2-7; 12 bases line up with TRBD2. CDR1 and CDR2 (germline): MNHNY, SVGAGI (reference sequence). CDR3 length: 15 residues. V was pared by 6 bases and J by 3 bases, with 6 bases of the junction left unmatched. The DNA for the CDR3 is TGTGCCAGCAGGCGGCTGGGACTAGCGGGCTACGAGCAGTACTTC. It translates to CASRRLGLAGYEQYF.

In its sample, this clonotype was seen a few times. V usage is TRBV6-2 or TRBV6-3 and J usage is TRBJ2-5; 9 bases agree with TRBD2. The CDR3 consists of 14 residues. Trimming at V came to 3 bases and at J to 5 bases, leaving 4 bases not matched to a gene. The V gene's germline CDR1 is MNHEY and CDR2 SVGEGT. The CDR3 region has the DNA TGTGCCAGCAGTTATAGCGGGGGATTGGAGACCCAGTACTTC. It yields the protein CASSYSGGLETQYF.

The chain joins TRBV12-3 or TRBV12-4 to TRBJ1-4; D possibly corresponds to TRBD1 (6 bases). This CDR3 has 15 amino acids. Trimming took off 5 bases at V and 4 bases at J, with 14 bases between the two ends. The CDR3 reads CASSEGDTFNEKLFF. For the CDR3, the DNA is TGTGCCAGCAGTGAGGGGGACACCTTTAATGAAAAACTGTTTTTT.

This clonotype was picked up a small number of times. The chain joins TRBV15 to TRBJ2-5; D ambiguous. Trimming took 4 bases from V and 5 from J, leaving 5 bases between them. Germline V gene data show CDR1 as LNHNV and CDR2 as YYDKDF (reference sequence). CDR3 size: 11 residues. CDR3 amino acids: CATSMTETQYF. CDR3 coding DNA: TGTGCCACCAGCATGACGGAGACCCAGTACTTC.

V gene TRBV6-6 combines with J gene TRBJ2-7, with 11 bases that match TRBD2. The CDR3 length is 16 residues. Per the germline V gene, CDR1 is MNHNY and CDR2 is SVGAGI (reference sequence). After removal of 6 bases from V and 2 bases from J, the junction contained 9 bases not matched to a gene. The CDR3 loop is CASSKPLAGAAYEQYF. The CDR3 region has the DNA TGTGCCAGCAGCAAACCACTAGCGGGGGCCGCCTACGAGCAGTACTTC.

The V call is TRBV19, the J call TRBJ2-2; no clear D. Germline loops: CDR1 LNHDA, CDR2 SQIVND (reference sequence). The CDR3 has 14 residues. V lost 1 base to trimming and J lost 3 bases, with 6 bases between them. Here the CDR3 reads CASSIVSHTGELFF. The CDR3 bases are TGTGCCAGTAGTATAGTCTCCCACACCGGGGAGCTGTTTTTT.

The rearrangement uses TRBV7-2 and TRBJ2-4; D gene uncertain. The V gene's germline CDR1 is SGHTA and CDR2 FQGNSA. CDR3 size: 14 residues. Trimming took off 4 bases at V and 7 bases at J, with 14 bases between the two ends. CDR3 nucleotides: TGTGCCAGCAGCTCACGCCGGAACCAGAACATTCAGTACTTC. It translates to CASSSRRNQNIQYF.

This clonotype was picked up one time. The CDR3 reads CATSEPRTGEYF. CDR3 in DNA: TGTGCCACCAGTGAACCAAGGACAGGGGAGTACTTC. This chain links TRBV24-1 with TRBJ2-4; 9 nucleotides align to TRBD1. Germline V gene lookup returns CDR1 KGHDR and CDR2 SFDVKD. J gave up 14 bases and V 4 bases, and 5 bases lay outside the gene matches. The CDR3 has 12 residues.

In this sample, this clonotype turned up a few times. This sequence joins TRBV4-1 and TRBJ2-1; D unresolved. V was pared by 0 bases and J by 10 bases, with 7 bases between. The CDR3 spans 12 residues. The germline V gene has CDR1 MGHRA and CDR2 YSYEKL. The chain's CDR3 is CASSQDRQEQFF. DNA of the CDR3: TGCGCCAGCAGCCAAGATAGGCAGGAGCAGTTCTTC.

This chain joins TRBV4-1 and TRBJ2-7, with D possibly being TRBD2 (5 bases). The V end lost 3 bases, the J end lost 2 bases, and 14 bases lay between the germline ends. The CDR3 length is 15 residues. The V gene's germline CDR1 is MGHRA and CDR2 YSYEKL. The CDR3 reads CASSQPVRGTYEQYF. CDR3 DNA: TGCGCCAGCAGCCAGCCGGTTCGGGGTACCTACGAGCAGTACTTC.

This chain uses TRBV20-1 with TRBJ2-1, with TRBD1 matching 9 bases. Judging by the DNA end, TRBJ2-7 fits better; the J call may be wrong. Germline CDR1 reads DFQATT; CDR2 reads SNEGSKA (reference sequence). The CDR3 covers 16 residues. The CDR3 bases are TGCAGTGCTCTACGCCTGGACAGGGGCTCCTACAATGAGCAGTACTTC. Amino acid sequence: CSALRLDRGSYNEQYF.

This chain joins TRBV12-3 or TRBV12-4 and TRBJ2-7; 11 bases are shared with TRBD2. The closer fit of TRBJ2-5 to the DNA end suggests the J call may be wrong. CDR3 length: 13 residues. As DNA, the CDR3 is TGTGCCAGCGAACGGACTAGCGGGGAGACCCAGTACTTC. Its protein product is CASERTSGETQYF.

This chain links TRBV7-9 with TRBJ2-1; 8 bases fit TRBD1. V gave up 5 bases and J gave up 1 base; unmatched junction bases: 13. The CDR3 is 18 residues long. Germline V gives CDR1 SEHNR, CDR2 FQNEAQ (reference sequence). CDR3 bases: TGTGCCAGCAGCCAGCCCATTACAGGGGGTCTTTCCTACAATGAGCAGTTCTTC. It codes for CASSQPITGGLSYNEQFF.

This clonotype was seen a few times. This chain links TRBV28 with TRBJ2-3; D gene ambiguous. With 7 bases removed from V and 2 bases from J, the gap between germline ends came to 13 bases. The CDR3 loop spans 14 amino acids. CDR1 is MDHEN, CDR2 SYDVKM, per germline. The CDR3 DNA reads TGTGCCAGCACCCTGGGGTTCGCCACAGATACGCAGTATTTT. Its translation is CASTLGFATDTQYF.

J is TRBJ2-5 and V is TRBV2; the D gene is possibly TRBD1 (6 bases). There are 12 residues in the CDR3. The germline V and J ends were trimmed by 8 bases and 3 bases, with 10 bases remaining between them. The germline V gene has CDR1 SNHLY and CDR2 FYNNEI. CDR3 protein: CASGTTEETQYF. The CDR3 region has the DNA TGTGCCAGCGGGACAACTGAAGAGACCCAGTACTTC. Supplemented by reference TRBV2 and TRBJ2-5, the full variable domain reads EPEVTQTPSHQVTQMGQEVILRCVPISNHLYFYWYRQILGQKVEFLVSFYNNEISEKSEIFDDQFSVERPDGSNFTLKIRSTKLEDSAMYFCASGTTEETQYFGPGTRLLVL.

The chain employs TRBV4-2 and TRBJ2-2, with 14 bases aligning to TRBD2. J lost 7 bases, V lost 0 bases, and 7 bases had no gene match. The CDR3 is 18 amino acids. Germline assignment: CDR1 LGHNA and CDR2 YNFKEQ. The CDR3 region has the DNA TGTGCCAGCAGCCAAGAATACGGGACTAGCGGGGGCGGCGGGGAGCTGTTTTTT. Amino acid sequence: CASSQEYGTSGGGGELFF.

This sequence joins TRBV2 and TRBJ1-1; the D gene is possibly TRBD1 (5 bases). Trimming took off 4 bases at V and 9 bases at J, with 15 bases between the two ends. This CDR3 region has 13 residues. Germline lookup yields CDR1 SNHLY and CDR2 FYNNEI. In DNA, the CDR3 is TGTGCCAGCAGTGTCGATCCGGGACGACAAGCTTTCTTT. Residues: CASSVDPGRQAFF.

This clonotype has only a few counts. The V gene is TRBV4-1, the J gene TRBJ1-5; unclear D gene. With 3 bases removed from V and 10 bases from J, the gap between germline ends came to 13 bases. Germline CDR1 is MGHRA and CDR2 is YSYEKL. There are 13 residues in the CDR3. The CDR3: CASSHIGREPQHF. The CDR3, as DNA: TGCGCCAGCAGCCACATTGGCCGGGAACCCCAGCATTTT.

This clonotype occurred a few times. The CDR3 sequence is CASSLSPPRSQETQYF. CDR3 DNA sequence: TGCGCCAGCAGCTTGTCGCCCCCCAGGTCCCAAGAGACCCAGTACTTC. The V gene is TRBV5-1, the J gene TRBJ2-5; D unresolved. Germline CDR1 SGHRS, CDR2 YFSETQ. V dropped 1 base and J dropped 1 base, with 14 bases sitting between them. The CDR3 is 16 amino acids. The full variable domain, completed using reference TRBV5-1 and TRBJ2-5, is KAGVTQTPRYLIKTRGQQVTLSCSPISGHRSVSWYQQTPGQGLQFLFEYFSETQRNKGNFPGRFSGRQFSNSRSEMNVSTLELGDSALYLCASSLSPPRSQETQYFGPGTRLLVL.